This T cell receptor (beta chain) was captured by sequencing in a study of T cells in Graves' hyperthyroidism and ophthalmopathy. Overall study results and limits: Ophthalmopathy was identified by the model a median around 6.3 months ahead of onset. Most thyroid clonotypes expanded above 0.001 appeared in blood too.

Graves' hyperthyroidism was deemed stable given no ophthalmopathy progression within 18 months. PBMCs were collected from an approximately 9.5 ml volume of fresh peripheral blood. Germline lookup yields CDR1 MDHEN and CDR2 SYDVKM. This CDR3 spans 15 amino acids. On this clonotype: Its antigen is undetermined. A junction end diverges from the germline sequence, so it may reflect a read error.

TCR beta CDR3 regions were amplified from RNA. Researchers ran a first-round RT-PCR on the TCR CDR3 using the HTBI primer set. TCRdb reprocessed the multiplex PCR reads with MiXCR, giving one entry per CDR3 protein. Found here are around 450,000 distinct CDR3 sequences, 12% to 15% of them singletons; the top ten hold 5% to 6.5%. The chain joins TRBV28 to TRBJ2-4; 10 bases are shared with TRBD1. Material for sequencing was blood. The TCR comes from a woman in her late teens or twenties with Graves' hyperthyroidism. CDR3 coding DNA: TGTGCCAGCAGTTTAGGACAGGGGGGTAGAAACGTTCAGTACTTC. It yields the protein CASSLGQGGRNVQYF.